The 15 T cell receptor beta chains below were found in one sample sequenced in a study of T cells in Graves' hyperthyroidism and ophthalmopathy. Researchers took RNA transcripts and amplified the TCR beta CDR3 regions from them. RT-PCR in the first round (using the HTBI primer set) targeted the TCR CDR3. TCRdb re-analysed the multiplex PCR reads in MiXCR, keeping a single row per CDR3 protein. The data show 600,000 or so distinct CDR3 sequences, about 14% seen once. The specimen sequenced was blood. These receptors originate from a woman between 50 and 59 years old with Graves' ophthalmopathy.

This clonotype was detected only a few times. The chain is built from TRBV5-6 and TRBJ2-1; 10 positions match TRBD2. Germline V gives CDR1 SGHDT, CDR2 YYEEEE. This CDR3 has 17 residues. V lost 3 bases, J lost 0 bases, and 6 bases stayed unmatched. CDR3 in amino acids: CASSSYGLADSYNEQFF. CDR3 bases: TGTGCCAGCAGCTCCTATGGACTAGCGGACTCCTACAATGAGCAGTTCTTC.

The table lists this clonotype with a few counts. The chain is built from TRBV30 and TRBJ2-5; D gene unclear. This CDR3 is 13 amino acids long. The V and J ends lost 4 bases and 5 bases respectively, with 14 bases between them. The germline CDR1 and CDR2 sequences are GTSNPN and SVGIG (reference sequence). In DNA form, the CDR3 reads TGTGCCTGGAAAAAGACGTGGAGTGAGACCCAGTACTTC. It encodes CAWKKTWSETQYF.

This chain joins TRBV19 and TRBJ1-1; D is perhaps TRBD1 (5 bases). There are 17 residues in the CDR3. Germline lookup yields CDR1 LNHDA and CDR2 SQIVND (reference sequence). The V end lost 7 bases, the J end lost 0 bases, and 21 bases lay between the germline ends. The CDR3: CASTQSGVWGMNTEAFF. The CDR3 DNA reads as TGTGCCAGTACCCAATCGGGAGTTTGGGGCATGAACACTGAAGCTTTCTTT.

The genes are TRBV5-1 and TRBJ2-7; D gene uncertain. The germline V and J ends were trimmed by 4 bases and 5 bases, with 7 bases remaining between them. This CDR3 contains 11 residues. Germline V gene data show CDR1 as SGHRS and CDR2 as YFSETQ. The CDR3 DNA reads TGCGCCAGCAGCGAACGAGACGAGCAGTACTTC. The encoded protein is CASSERDEQYF.

The chain recombines TRBV12-5 with TRBJ2-1; 11 bases are a match to TRBD1. The germline V gene encodes CDR1 LGHNT and CDR2 FRNRAP. This CDR3 contains 18 residues. V was pared by 0 bases and J by 9 bases, with 13 bases of the junction left unmatched. CDR3 loop: CASGLVVIRDRGVSEQFF. The CDR3 DNA reads TGTGCTAGTGGTTTGGTTGTTATCCGGGACAGGGGGGTTAGTGAGCAGTTCTTC.

This clonotype was detected ten times or more. J is TRBJ2-2 and V is TRBV10-3, with D possibly matching TRBD1 (5 bases). The CDR3 loop spans 13 amino acids. Germline V lookup: CDR1 ENHRY, CDR2 SYGVKD. The CDR3 region is CAVRTTNTGELFF. The CDR3 DNA follows: TGTGCGGTTCGGACAACTAACACCGGGGAGCTGTTTTTT.

Points on this clonotype: A much more abundant neighbour one base away suggests this may be a read error. The chain links TRBV9 to TRBJ2-2; 8 bases align to TRBD2. This CDR3 has 15 amino acids. The trim removed 2 bases at V and 3 bases at J, leaving 3 bases unmatched. CDR1 and CDR2 (germline): SGDLS, YYNGEE. CDR3 sequence: CASSVFGGDTGELFF. CDR3 DNA sequence: TGTGCCAGCAGCGTTTTCGGGGGGGACACCGGGGAGCTGTTTTTT.

This clonotype was seen many times. The chain has TRBV18 and TRBJ2-5; unclear D gene. The CDR3 has 14 residues. Germline V gene sequence: CDR1 KGHSH, CDR2 LQKENI. Deletions cut 0 bases from V and 4 bases from J, with 9 bases between. The CDR3 here is CASSPPSIIETQYF. CDR3 nucleotide sequence: TGTGCCAGCTCACCACCTAGTATAATAGAGACCCAGTACTTC.

This clonotype has only a few counts. The CDR3 reads CASSVGGVDNSPLHF. The CDR3 nucleotides are TGTGCCAGCAGCGTAGGAGGAGTGGATAATTCACCCCTCCACTTT. V gene TRBV9 combines with J gene TRBJ1-6; D is undetermined. V was trimmed by 0 bases and J by 5 bases, leaving 9 bases between them. The CDR3 has 15 amino acids. CDR1 is SGDLS and CDR2 is YYNGEE in the germline V gene. The full variable domain, completed using reference TRBV9 and TRBJ1-6, is DSGVTQTPKHLITATGQRVTLRCSPRSGDLSVYWYQQSLDQGLQFLIQYYNGEERAKGNILERFSAQQFPDLHSELNLSSLELGDSALYFCASSVGGVDNSPLHFGNGTRLTVT.

This clonotype was seen many times. The CDR3 coding sequence is TGTGCCAGCAGCTCATACCATTCGACTAGCGGACAAGAGACCCAGTACTTC. Protein: CASSSYHSTSGQETQYF. V and J are TRBV7-3 and TRBJ2-5, with TRBD2 identical over 9 bases. The CDR3 consists of 17 residues. V lost 4 bases, J lost 2 bases, and 11 bases stayed unmatched. CDR1 SGHTA and CDR2 FQGTGA come from the germline V gene.

This clonotype was detected many times. The gene calls are TRBV7-2 and TRBJ2-1, with D unresolved. V gave up 2 bases and J gave up 6 bases, with 5 bases separating them. This CDR3 has 12 amino acids. Germline CDR1 SGHTA, CDR2 FQGNSA. As DNA, the CDR3 is TGTGCCAGCAGCTTATGGATCAATGAGCAGTTCTTC. As protein: CASSLWINEQFF.

This clonotype was counted ten times or more. This chain uses TRBV30 with TRBJ1-1; TRBD1 matches 9 bases. The CDR3 extends over 13 amino acids. J was trimmed by 1 base and V by 7 bases; bases with no gene match: 4. Per germline, CDR1 GTSNPN and CDR2 SVGIG (reference sequence). The CDR3 bases are TGTGCCTTAGAGGACAGGGGGAACACTGAAGCTTTCTTT. Protein sequence: CALEDRGNTEAFF.

At least ten counts were recorded for this clonotype. V and J are TRBV7-3 and TRBJ2-7, with D possibly TRBD2 on 6 matching bases. This CDR3 spans 15 amino acids. Germline V gene data show CDR1 as SGHTA and CDR2 as FQGTGA. The ends were cut back, 5 bases at V and 0 bases at J, with 14 bases in the middle. This chain's CDR3 is CASSRAAGRSYEQYF. CDR3 DNA sequence: TGTGCCAGCAGCAGGGCGGCGGGACGCTCCTACGAGCAGTACTTC.

As to this clonotype: This clone may be a read error of a much larger clone one base away. The chain is built from TRBV28 and TRBJ1-5; a possible D gene is TRBD1 (6 bases). This CDR3 comprises 16 residues. CDR1 is MDHEN and CDR2 is SYDVKM in the germline V gene. CDR3: CASSLVQGVGNQSQHF. CDR3 nucleotide sequence: TGTGCCAGCAGTTTGGTACAGGGTGTGGGCAATCAGTCCCAGCATTTT.

This clonotype was counted many times. This chain connects TRBV18 to TRBJ2-7, with D tentatively TRBD1 (6 bases). Germline V lookup: CDR1 KGHSH, CDR2 LQKENI. Deletions cut 4 bases from V and 0 bases from J, with 16 bases between. The CDR3 consists of 16 residues. In DNA, the CDR3 is TGTGCCAGCTCACGGAAAGGACAGCCGATCTCCTACGAGCAGTACTTC. It codes for CASSRKGQPISYEQYF.